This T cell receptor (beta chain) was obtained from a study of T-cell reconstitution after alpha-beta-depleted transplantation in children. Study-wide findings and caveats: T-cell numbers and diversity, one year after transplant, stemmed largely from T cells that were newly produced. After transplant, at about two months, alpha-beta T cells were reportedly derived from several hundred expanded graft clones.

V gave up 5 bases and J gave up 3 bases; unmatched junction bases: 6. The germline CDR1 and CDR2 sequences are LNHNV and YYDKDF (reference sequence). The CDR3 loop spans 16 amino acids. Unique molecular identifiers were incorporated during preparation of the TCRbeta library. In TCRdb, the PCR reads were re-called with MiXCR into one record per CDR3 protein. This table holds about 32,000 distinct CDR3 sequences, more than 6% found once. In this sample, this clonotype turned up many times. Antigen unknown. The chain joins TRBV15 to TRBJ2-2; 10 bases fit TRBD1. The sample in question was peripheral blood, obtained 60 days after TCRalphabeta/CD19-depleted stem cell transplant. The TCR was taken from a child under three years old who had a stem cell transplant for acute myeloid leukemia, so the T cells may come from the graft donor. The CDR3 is CATSHAGQGYTGELFF. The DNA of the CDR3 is TGTGCCACCAGCCACGCGGGACAGGGGTACACCGGGGAGCTGTTTTTT.